These 17 T cell receptor beta chains were all obtained from the same sample, sequenced in a study of blood T cell repertoires in COVID-19. The repertoire was sequenced with immunoSEQ multiplex PCR; TCRdb's copy has only in-frame clones and lacks some. This table holds 40,000 or so clones, roughly 88% found once. The sequenced sample consisted of peripheral blood. The receptors were gathered from a man aged 60 to 69 with active COVID-19.

The chain uses TRBV7-9 and TRBJ2-7, with 10 bases fitting TRBD1. The germline V gene has CDR1 SEHNR and CDR2 FQNEAQ (reference sequence). V lost 6 bases, J lost 3 bases, and 8 bases stayed unmatched. The CDR3 has 15 residues. DNA for the CDR3: TGTGCCAGCAGGCCCCCCGGGACAGGGGACTACGAGCAGTACTTC. Its protein product is CASRPPGTGDYEQYF.

The chain uses TRBV6-2 or TRBV6-3 and TRBJ2-2; D unclear. The CDR3 is 16 amino acids. V lost 2 bases and J lost 2, with 12 bases in between. Germline V gene data show CDR1 as MNHEY and CDR2 as SVGEGT. CDR3 in DNA: TGTGCCAGCAGTTACCCGAGGAGTTCCAACACCGGGGAGCTGTTTTTT. Amino acids: CASSYPRSSNTGELFF.

The V gene is TRBV5-4, the J gene TRBJ2-7; 8 bases agree with TRBD1. The V segment lost 4 bases and the J segment 3 bases; nucleotides outside the gene matches: 6. The CDR3 covers 14 residues. Per germline, CDR1 SGHNT and CDR2 YYREEE (reference sequence). The CDR3 protein is CASSVRTGSYEQYF. The CDR3 DNA reads as TGTGCCAGCAGCGTTCGGACAGGGAGCTACGAGCAGTACTTC.

The chain joins TRBV5-4 to TRBJ1-2, with D possibly matching TRBD1 (6 bases). This CDR3 region has 14 residues. V was trimmed by 4 bases and J by 2 bases, leaving 12 bases between them. Germline V gene sequence: CDR1 SGHNT, CDR2 YYREEE (reference sequence). This CDR3 is CASSQGHENYGYTF. DNA of the CDR3: TGTGCCAGCAGCCAGGGACACGAGAACTATGGCTACACCTTC.

The gene calls are TRBV7-9 and TRBJ1-3; D is possibly TRBD1 (6 bases). V lost 5 bases and J lost 1, with 18 bases in between. The CDR3 has 17 residues. CDR1 is SEHNR and CDR2 is FQNEAQ in the germline V gene (reference sequence). DNA for the CDR3: TGTGCCAGCAGCCAGACAGGTGGGGAATTATCTGGAAACACCATATATTTT. It translates to CASSQTGGELSGNTIYF.

This clone was picked up a small number of times. The V and J genes are TRBV9 and TRBJ1-1; TRBD1 agrees at 8 bases. Germline V CDR1 and CDR2: SGDLS, YYNGEE. The CDR3 runs to 17 residues. V dropped 1 base and J dropped 0; count of bases not matched to a gene: 8. Written as DNA, the CDR3 is TGTGCCAGCAGCGTAAAACGGCAGGGGGCCCTGAACACTGAAGCTTTCTTT. Translating gives CASSVKRQGALNTEAFF.

This clone was observed a single time. The chain recombines TRBV18 with TRBJ1-2; D might be TRBD1 (6 bases). Germline CDR1 is KGHSH and CDR2 is LQKENI. The CDR3 has 17 amino acids. V was shortened by 6 bases and J by 1 base, with 21 bases between the two germline ends. This CDR3 is CASSLEFGTPFNYGYTF. CDR3 DNA: TGTGCCAGCTCCCTAGAGTTTGGGACACCATTTAACTATGGCTACACCTTC.

The V and J genes are TRBV5-1 and TRBJ1-1; 8 bases line up with TRBD1. The CDR3 extends over 13 amino acids. V was pared by 3 bases and J by 5 bases, with 3 bases of the junction left unmatched. Germline CDR1 reads SGHRS; CDR2 reads YFSETQ. The CDR3 coding sequence is TGCGCCAGCAGCTACGGACAGGGAACTGAAGCTTTCTTT. This codes for CASSYGQGTEAFF.

This chain links TRBV6-5 with TRBJ2-7, with D perhaps matching TRBD2 (5 bases). V was pared by 10 bases and J by 5 bases, with 12 bases between. The CDR3 extends over 11 amino acids. The germline gives CDR1 MNHEY, CDR2 SVGAGI. CDR3 bases: TGTGCCACCCTGAGGGCCCACGAGCAGTACTTC. The encoded protein is CATLRAHEQYF.

This chain uses TRBV5-6 with TRBJ2-5, with 7 bases matching TRBD2. The CDR3 sequence is 14 residues long. Trimming cost V 3 bases and J 3 bases; bases outside gene matches: 5. Per germline, CDR1 SGHDT and CDR2 YYEEEE. DNA of the CDR3: TGTGCCAGCAGCTCCCGCGGGGGAGAAGAGACCCAGTACTTC. As protein: CASSSRGGEETQYF.

CDR3 DNA: TGCGCCAGCAGCCAAGATAGGCGGGGCTTCTATGGCTACACCTTC. Protein product: CASSQDRRGFYGYTF. The rearrangement links TRBV4-1 to TRBJ1-2; TRBD1 is a possible D gene (5 bases). V was cut by 0 bases and J by 4 bases, with 12 bases left in between. Germline loops: CDR1 MGHRA, CDR2 YSYEKL. The CDR3 contains 15 residues.

The chain uses TRBV7-3 and TRBJ1-1; D gene unclear. The CDR3 length is 14 residues. V was clipped by 2 bases and J by 2 bases, with 9 bases between them. Germline V gene lookup returns CDR1 SGHTA and CDR2 FQGTGA. The CDR3 loop reads CASSLGGYNTEAFF. The CDR3 DNA is TGTGCCAGCAGCTTAGGAGGCTACAACACTGAAGCTTTCTTT.

The V gene is TRBV5-1, the J gene TRBJ1-1, with 9 bases that match TRBD1. Germline assignment: CDR1 SGHRS and CDR2 YFSETQ. V dropped 1 base and J dropped 6; count of bases not matched to a gene: 4. The CDR3 runs to 14 residues. CDR3 nucleotide sequence: TGCGCCAGCAGCTTGAGGACAGGGGACCCTGAAGCTTTCTTT. It specifies CASSLRTGDPEAFF. The variable domain in full, with the rest retrieved from reference TRBV5-1 and TRBJ1-1, is KAGVTQTPRYLIKTRGQQVTLSCSPISGHRSVSWYQQTPGQGLQFLFEYFSETQRNKGNFPGRFSGRQFSNSRSEMNVSTLELGDSALYLCASSLRTGDPEAFFGQGTRLTVV.

The chain joins TRBV29-1 to TRBJ2-5; 7 nucleotides align to TRBD1. The CDR3 extends over 13 amino acids. CDR1 is SQVTM, CDR2 ANQGSEA, per germline. The V and J ends lost 4 bases and 2 bases, in that order; junction bases with no gene match: 4. The CDR3 protein is CSVGTGQQETQYF. The CDR3 DNA is TGCAGCGTTGGGACAGGTCAGCAAGAGACCCAGTACTTC.

V and J are TRBV15 and TRBJ2-5; D is perhaps TRBD1 (6 bases). The CDR3 covers 15 residues. V gave up 2 bases and J gave up 2 bases, with 12 bases separating them. Germline V gene data show CDR1 as LNHNV and CDR2 as YYDKDF (reference sequence). The DNA of the CDR3 is TGTGCCACCAGCAGACTTAGAGACAGGCAAGAGACCCAGTACTTC. Residues: CATSRLRDRQETQYF.

The chain recombines TRBV10-3 with TRBJ2-3; D is uncertain. CDR3 length: 14 residues. Germline CDR1 ENHRY, CDR2 SYGVKD. V was pared by 4 bases and J by 8 bases, with 16 bases between. DNA of the CDR3: TGTGCCATCAGTGTAACGAGCGTAGATCCTACGCAGTATTTT. Protein sequence: CAISVTSVDPTQYF.

Only one count was recorded for this clone. V usage is TRBV5-4 and J usage is TRBJ2-7, with a possible D match to TRBD1 (6 bases). Germline CDR1 SGHNT, CDR2 YYREEE (reference sequence). The CDR3 spans 12 residues. Trimming stripped 4 bases from V and 11 bases from J, with 16 bases between. CDR3: CASSLRQEREYF. The CDR3 region has the DNA TGTGCCAGCAGCCTTCGACAGGAACGGGAGTACTTC.